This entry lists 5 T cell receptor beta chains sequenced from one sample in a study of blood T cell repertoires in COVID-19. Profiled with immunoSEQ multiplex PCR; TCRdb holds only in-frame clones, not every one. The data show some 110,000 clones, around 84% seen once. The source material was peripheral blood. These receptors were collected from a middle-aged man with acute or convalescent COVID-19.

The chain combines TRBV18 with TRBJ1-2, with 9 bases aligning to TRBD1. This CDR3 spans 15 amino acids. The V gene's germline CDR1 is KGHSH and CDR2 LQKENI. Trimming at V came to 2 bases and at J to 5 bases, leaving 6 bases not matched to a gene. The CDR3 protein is CASSPGTGQKYGYTF. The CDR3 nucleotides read TGTGCCAGCTCACCAGGGACAGGGCAGAAATATGGCTACACCTTC.

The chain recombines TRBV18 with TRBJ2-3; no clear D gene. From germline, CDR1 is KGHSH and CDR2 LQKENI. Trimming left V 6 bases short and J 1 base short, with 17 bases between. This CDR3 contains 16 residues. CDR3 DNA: TGTGCCAGCTCTCTCCAGGCAGTCGACCGCACAGATACGCAGTATTTT. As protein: CASSLQAVDRTDTQYF.

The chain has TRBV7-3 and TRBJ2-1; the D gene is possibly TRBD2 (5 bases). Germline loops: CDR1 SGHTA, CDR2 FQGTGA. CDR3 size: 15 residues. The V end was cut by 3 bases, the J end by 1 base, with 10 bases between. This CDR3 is CASSFWAGSYNEQFF. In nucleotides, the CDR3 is TGTGCCAGCAGCTTCTGGGCGGGTTCCTACAATGAGCAGTTCTTC.

As DNA, the CDR3 is TGTGCCAGCAGACAGACAGGGTGGTCCTACAATGAGCAGTTCTTC. Translating it yields CASRQTGWSYNEQFF. J is TRBJ2-1 and V is TRBV6-4, with 7 bases that match TRBD1. Germline V gene data show CDR1 as MRHNA and CDR2 as SNTAGT. The V segment lost 6 bases and the J segment 1 base; nucleotides outside the gene matches: 6. This CDR3 is 15 amino acids long.

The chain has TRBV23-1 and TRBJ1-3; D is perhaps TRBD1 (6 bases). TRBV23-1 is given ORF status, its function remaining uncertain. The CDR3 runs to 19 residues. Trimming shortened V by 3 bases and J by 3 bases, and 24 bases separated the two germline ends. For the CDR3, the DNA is TGCGCCAGCAGTCACGTATCTGCGGGCAGGGGTAGAGGTGGAAACACCATATATTTT. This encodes CASSHVSAGRGRGGNTIYF.